Listed below are T cell receptor beta chains from one sample, sequenced in a study of response to subunit inactivated influenza vaccine. TCRdb reprocessed the RT-PCR reads via MiXCR and lists one record per CDR3 protein. The table lists hundreds of thousands of distinct CDR3 sequences, 12% to 15% of them singletons, with around 7.6% in the top ten. The source was PBMCs from blood, collected around 15 days before vaccination. The source is a man aged 50 or older who received an inactivated influenza vaccine. Both conserved end residues are part of each CDR3. Fields, in order: J gene, V gene, clone size, D gene, CDR3 protein, CDR3 DNA. The D gene is left open where the match is weak. Size is omitted from some rows. Given values are once, few, many or a class for expanded clones.

>TRBJ1-4|TRBV6-1|few|TRBD1
CASSPVRQGSNEKLFF
TGTGCCAGCAGTCCCGTCCGACAGGGCAGTAATGAAAAACTGTTTTTT
>TRBJ2-7|TRBV19|.|TRBD1
CASTPSGQGSYEQYF
TGTGCCAGTACCCCATCGGGACAGGGCTCCTACGAGCAGTACTTC
>TRBJ1-2|TRBV21-1|.|.
CASSKDARLGYTF
TGTGCCAGCAGCAAAGACGCCCGTCTAGGCTACACCTTC
>TRBJ2-1|TRBV7-2|few|.
CASSFTRITYNEQFF
TGTGCCAGCAGCTTTACCCGGATAACGTACAATGAGCAGTTCTTC
>TRBJ2-2|TRBV11-2|many|.
CASSGGPRELFF
TGTGCCAGCAGCGGGGGCCCAAGGGAGCTGTTTTTT
>TRBJ2-7|TRBV11-2|.|TRBD2
CASSSLAGSPSYEQYF
TGTGCCAGCAGCTCCCTAGCGGGGAGCCCCTCCTACGAGCAGTACTTC
>TRBJ2-7|TRBV7-9|many|TRBD1
CASSLEGSTSTGRKYF
TGTGCCAGCAGCTTAGAGGGTTCCACCTCGACAGGGCGAAAGTACTTC
>TRBJ2-5|TRBV7-9|few|TRBD1
CASSLAGQGQETQYF
TGTGCCAGCAGCTTAGCGGGACAGGGGCAAGAGACCCAGTACTTC
>TRBJ2-2|TRBV29-1|many|.
CSVEVSDRGTGELFF
TGCAGCGTTGAAGTCTCCGACAGAGGAACCGGGGAGCTGTTTTTT
>TRBJ2-3|TRBV20-1|.|.
CSANEGTDTQYF
TGCAGTGCTAACGAGGGCACAGATACGCAGTATTTT
>TRBJ1-4|TRBV2|few|.
CASSEGPLGGEKLFF
TGTGCCAGCAGTGAGGGTCCACTGGGCGGTGAAAAACTGTTTTTT
>TRBJ2-1|TRBV7-3|few|TRBD2
CASSLRPGLAGTDEQFF
TGTGCCAGCAGCTTAAGGCCCGGACTAGCGGGAACGGATGAGCAGTTCTTC
>TRBJ2-3|TRBV20-1|few|TRBD2
CSMEAGGQTDTQYF
TGCAGTATGGAAGCGGGGGGGCAAACAGATACGCAGTATTTT
>TRBJ1-4|TRBV18|.|.
CASSPPPKGGKLFF
TGTGCCAGCTCACCACCACCGAAGGGGGGAAAACTGTTTTTT
>TRBJ2-7|TRBV6-1|few|TRBD1
CASRAFRDRGNEQYF
TGTGCCAGCAGGGCGTTCCGGGACAGGGGCAACGAGCAGTACTTC
>TRBJ2-1|TRBV7-9|few|TRBD1
CASTHRDRVYEQFF
TGTGCCAGCACTCACCGGGACAGGGTATATGAGCAGTTCTTC
>TRBJ2-5|TRBV12-3/TRBV12-4|.|TRBD2
CASSLGLAGGLTQYF
TGTGCCAGCAGTTTGGGACTAGCGGGGGGATTGACCCAGTACTTC
>TRBJ2-1|TRBV25-1|many|.
CASSESGTEKQFF
TGTGCCAGCAGTGAATCGGGAACGGAAAAGCAGTTCTTC
>TRBJ2-4|TRBV24-1|.|.
CATSDGRTKNIQYF
TGTGCCACCAGTGACGGACGGACCAAAAACATTCAGTACTTC
>TRBJ2-7|TRBV5-6|few|.
CASSPTWRGEQYF
TGTGCCAGCAGCCCTACCTGGAGAGGCGAGCAGTACTTC
>TRBJ2-2|TRBV7-2|few|.
CASSLVSGATTGELFF
TGTGCCAGCAGCTTAGTTTCGGGGGCCACCACCGGGGAGCTGTTTTTT
>TRBJ2-1|TRBV7-8|.|TRBD2
CASSLWTSGGSYNEQFF
TGTGCCAGCAGCCTCTGGACTAGCGGGGGTTCCTACAATGAGCAGTTCTTC
>TRBJ2-1|TRBV7-2|many|.
CASSLAAALNEQFF
TGTGCCAGCAGCTTAGCTGCTGCTCTCAATGAGCAGTTCTTC
>TRBJ1-5|TRBV6-2/TRBV6-3|many|.
CASRTAGQGNQPQHF
TGTGCCAGCAGAACGGCGGGGCAGGGGAATCAGCCCCAGCATTTT
>TRBJ2-3|TRBV20-1|few|TRBD1
CSASGQGADTQYF
TGCAGTGCTAGTGGACAGGGCGCAGATACGCAGTATTTT
>TRBJ1-2|TRBV6-2/TRBV6-3|.|.
CASSHPTARRLGYTF
TGTGCCAGCAGTCACCCGACAGCGAGGAGGTTGGGCTACACCTTC
>TRBJ2-5|TRBV15|.|TRBD1
CATSRVATGGQETQYF
TGTGCCACCAGCAGAGTTGCGACAGGGGGCCAAGAGACCCAGTACTTC
>TRBJ2-7|TRBV4-2|once|.
CASSHTGGGGGLYEQYF
TGTGCCAGCAGCCATACAGGGGGAGGCGGGGGCCTCTACGAGCAGTACTTC
>TRBJ2-3|TRBV27|.|TRBD2
CASSITGTSGRDTQYF
TGTGCCAGCAGCATAACCGGGACTAGCGGGAGAGATACGCAGTATTTT
>TRBJ2-7|TRBV28|few|TRBD1
CASSFWTGVYEQYF
TGTGCCAGCAGTTTCTGGACAGGGGTCTACGAGCAGTACTTC
>TRBJ2-5|TRBV6-1|few|TRBD1
CASAVGTGVIETQYF
TGTGCCAGCGCGGTCGGGACAGGGGTTATAGAGACCCAGTACTTC
>TRBJ2-7|TRBV4-2|many|.
CASSQDTAGPRKDEQYF
TGTGCCAGCAGCCAAGATACAGCGGGTCCTAGGAAGGACGAGCAGTACTTC
>TRBJ2-5|TRBV6-5|.|.
CASSSPGSETQYF
TGTGCCAGCAGTTCCCCCGGCTCCGAGACCCAGTACTTC
>TRBJ1-2|TRBV5-1|few|.
CASSTGFQLYGYTF
TGCGCCAGCAGCACAGGGTTCCAGTTATATGGCTACACCTTC
>TRBJ2-2|TRBV10-2|.|.
CASIEPGRRTGELFF
TGCGCCAGCATCGAGCCGGGACGGCGAACCGGGGAGCTGTTTTTT
>TRBJ2-3|TRBV29-1|few|TRBD2
CSAAGTGTDTQYF
TGCAGCGCAGCGGGGACCGGCACAGATACGCAGTATTTT
>TRBJ2-5|TRBV15|many|.
CATSRDRETQYF
TGTGCCACCAGCAGAGATAGAGAGACCCAGTACTTC
>TRBJ1-5|TRBV6-6|many|.
CASSQGGDQPQHF
TGTGCCAGCAGCCAAGGGGGGGATCAGCCCCAGCATTTT
>TRBJ2-3|TRBV7-8|few|TRBD2
CASSKGLAGVTDTQYF
TGTGCCAGCAGCAAAGGACTAGCGGGGGTCACAGATACGCAGTATTTT
>TRBJ2-1|TRBV11-2|.|.
CASSLDAMNEQFF
TGTGCCAGCAGCTTGGACGCTATGAATGAGCAGTTCTTC
>TRBJ1-2|TRBV29-1|many|TRBD1
CSVALIAGGLGYTF
TGCAGCGTTGCTCTGATCGCAGGGGGCTTAGGCTACACCTTC
>TRBJ2-3|TRBV3-1|.|.
CASGLGFSGTDTQYF
TGTGCCAGCGGCTTGGGATTCTCGGGCACAGATACGCAGTATTTT
>TRBJ2-2|TRBV7-9|.|.
CASSYKGAGELFF
TGTGCCAGCAGCTACAAAGGAGCCGGGGAGCTGTTTTTT
>TRBJ1-2|TRBV6-4|.|.
CASSATGIRYTF
TGTGCCAGCAGCGCTACAGGGATCCGCTACACCTTC
>TRBJ2-7|TRBV7-2|few|TRBD1
CASSQGTASYEQYF
TGTGCCAGCAGTCAGGGGACAGCCTCCTACGAGCAGTACTTC
>TRBJ1-5|TRBV2|few|.
CASRAGKYQPQHF
TGTGCCAGCAGGGCGGGAAAGTATCAGCCCCAGCATTTT
>TRBJ2-7|TRBV7-8|few|TRBD2
CASSLGGLAGASYEQYF
TGTGCCAGCAGCTTAGGGGGACTAGCGGGAGCCTCCTACGAGCAGTACTTC
>TRBJ2-7|TRBV9|.|.
CASSVGGSEQYF
TGTGCCAGCAGCGTAGGGGGGAGCGAGCAGTACTTC
>TRBJ1-1|TRBV4-3|few|.
CASSPAPMGGEGITEAFF
TGCGCCAGCAGCCCCGCCCCTATGGGGGGAGAAGGAATCACTGAAGCTTTCTTT
>TRBJ2-3|TRBV29-1|many|.
CSVGGISHTTDTQYF
TGCAGCGTTGGCGGCATTAGCCACACCACAGATACGCAGTATTTT
>TRBJ1-2|TRBV7-9|.|.
CASSLNRASNYGYTF
TGTGCCAGCAGCTTAAATCGTGCTTCTAACTATGGCTACACCTTC
>TRBJ2-1|TRBV7-2|many|TRBD2
CASSLGLAGGYEQFF
TGTGCCAGCAGCTTAGGACTAGCGGGAGGGTATGAGCAGTTCTTC